This entry lists 20 T cell receptor beta chains sequenced from one sample in a study of cytomegalovirus exposure and HLA in healthy donors. Primers included in the PCR were 60 Vbeta and 13 Jbeta primers. Sequenced by immunoSEQ multiplex PCR; TCRdb stores in-frame clones only, minus some. With about 79,000 clones in the sample, the ten largest clones hold approximately 4.6%. Sequences were obtained from PBMCs. These receptor sequences come from a man aged 30 to 45 in good health and CMV-seronegative.

The CDR3 sequence: CASSPLLYSYSGNTIYF. In DNA, the CDR3 is TGTGCCAGCAGCCCCCTGTTGTACAGCTACTCTGGAAACACCATATATTTT. The chain combines TRBV7-9 with TRBJ1-3; D remains unclear. V was shortened by 5 bases and J by 0 bases, with 17 bases between the two germline ends. CDR1 is SEHNR, CDR2 FQNEAQ, per germline (reference sequence). There are 17 residues in the CDR3.

The chain's CDR3 is CASSSRTSGRAGTQYF. DNA for the CDR3: TGTGCCAGCAGCTCTCGGACTAGCGGGAGGGCCGGGACGCAGTATTTT. The J gene is TRBJ2-3, the V gene TRBV11-1; 15 nucleotides line up with TRBD2. Germline lookup yields CDR1 SGHAT and CDR2 FQDESV (reference sequence). The V and J ends lost 4 bases and 9 bases, in that order; junction bases with no gene match: 8. The CDR3 consists of 16 residues.

The chain links TRBV9 to TRBJ1-1, with D possibly matching TRBD1 (5 bases). V was pared by 0 bases and J by 1 base, with 16 bases between. Per the germline V gene, CDR1 is SGDLS and CDR2 is YYNGEE. There are 17 residues in the CDR3. The DNA for the CDR3 is TGTGCCAGCAGCGTAGCTCCCCAAGGGAGGGGGAACACTGAAGCTTTCTTT. Translated: CASSVAPQGRGNTEAFF.

The CDR3 region is CASSSSSYEQYF. DNA of the CDR3: TGTGCCAGCAGCTCGAGCTCCTACGAGCAGTACTTC. V usage is TRBV5-6 and J usage is TRBJ2-7, with D hard to call. The V end was cut by 3 bases, the J end by 0 bases, with 4 bases between. The CDR3 is 12 amino acids. The germline CDR1 and CDR2 sequences are SGHDT and YYEEEE. Supplemented by reference TRBV5-6 and TRBJ2-7, the full variable domain reads DAGVTQSPTHLIKTRGQQVTLRCSPKSGHDTVSWYQQALGQGPQFIFQYYEEEERQRGNFPDRFSGHQFPNYSSELNVNALLLGDSALYLCASSSSSYEQYFGPGTRLTVT.

The chain joins TRBV5-4 to TRBJ2-3, with TRBD2 matching 7 bases. The CDR3 sequence is 15 residues long. Looked up from germline, CDR1 is SGHNT and CDR2 is YYREEE (reference sequence). Germline trimming cut 4 bases from V and 2 bases from J; bases unmatched to any gene: 7. CDR3 region: CASSRDYPATDTQYF. In DNA form, the CDR3 reads TGTGCCAGCAGCCGGGACTACCCAGCCACAGATACGCAGTATTTT.

The J gene is TRBJ2-7, the V gene TRBV21-1; TRBD2, as called in the table, went unchecked against the DNA. TRBV21-1 is shown as a pseudogene. The CDR3 is 16 amino acids. The DNA for the CDR3 is TGTGCCAGCAGCAAAGGGGCGGGAATGGAGTACTACGAGCAGTACTTC. Translating gives CASSKGAGMEYYEQYF.

The chain couples TRBV18 to TRBJ1-2; 9 bases align to TRBD1. The CDR3 covers 14 residues. CDR1 and CDR2 (germline): KGHSH, LQKENI. The junction had 6 bases not matched to a gene; V was cut back by 3 bases and J by 7 bases. DNA for the CDR3: TGTGCCAGCTCACCCCTACAGGGGGCGCGTGGCTACACCTTC. As protein: CASSPLQGARGYTF.

The rearrangement links TRBV5-1 to TRBJ2-3; D is ambiguous. Trimming pared 1 base from V and 4 bases from J, leaving 7 bases between. Germline CDR1 and CDR2: SGHRS and YFSETQ. The CDR3 runs 13 residues. The CDR3 DNA reads as TGCGCCAGCAGCTTGATCTCCCCAGATACGCAGTATTTT. It translates to CASSLISPDTQYF.

This rearrangement joins TRBV4-1 to TRBJ1-4, with 7 bases lining up with TRBD1. V dropped 3 bases and J dropped 0; count of bases not matched to a gene: 4. CDR1 MGHRA and CDR2 YSYEKL come from the germline V gene. The CDR3 has 16 amino acids. In DNA, the CDR3 is TGCGCCAGCAGCCAGGGCGGACAGGCAACTAATGAAAAACTGTTTTTT. As protein: CASSQGGQATNEKLFF.

The CDR3 loop reads CTSSRPGTSGGEETQYF. The CDR3 coding sequence is TGCACCAGCAGCCGTCCCGGGACTAGCGGGGGTGAAGAGACCCAGTACTTC. The chain recombines TRBV1 with TRBJ2-5; TRBD2, as called in the table, went unchecked against the DNA. TRBV1 is noted as a pseudogene. The CDR3 spans 17 residues.

The J gene is TRBJ1-1, the V gene TRBV7-2; 7 bases fit TRBD1. CDR3 length equals 14 residues. Germline V gives CDR1 SGHTA, CDR2 FQGNSA. V lost 5 bases, J lost 1 base, and 4 bases stayed unmatched. The CDR3 loop reads CASSKTGTNTEAFF. As DNA, the CDR3 is TGTGCCAGCAGCAAGACAGGGACGAACACTGAAGCTTTCTTT.

The rearrangement links TRBV19 to TRBJ1-2; 8 bases line up with TRBD1. Germline lookup yields CDR1 LNHDA and CDR2 SQIVND (reference sequence). The CDR3 covers 13 residues. J was trimmed by 5 bases and V by 8 bases; bases with no gene match: 7. CDR3 nucleotides: TGTGCCAGTCATTACGGACAGGGTTATGGCTACACCTTC. Residues: CASHYGQGYGYTF.

The chain combines TRBV7-9 with TRBJ1-4; 8 bases fit TRBD1. The germline V gene encodes CDR1 SEHNR and CDR2 FQNEAQ (reference sequence). V lost 4 bases to trimming and J lost 4 bases; unmatched junction nucleotides: 8. The CDR3 sequence is 16 residues long. The CDR3 nucleotides read TGTGCCAGCAGCTCAGGACAGGGCAGTGGTAATGAAAAACTGTTTTTT. Its protein product is CASSSGQGSGNEKLFF.

This chain connects TRBV7-6 to TRBJ2-3; 10 nucleotides align to TRBD2. Germline loops: CDR1 SGHVS, CDR2 FNYEAQ. The CDR3 runs 15 residues. Unmatched junction bases numbered 5, after V lost 5 bases and J lost 3 bases. The CDR3 spells CASSDKAGGTDTQYF. CDR3 nucleotide sequence: TGTGCCAGCAGCGACAAAGCGGGAGGGACAGATACGCAGTATTTT.

The chain has TRBV5-6 and TRBJ1-4, with 7 bases that match TRBD1. This CDR3 has 15 residues. From germline, CDR1 is SGHDT and CDR2 YYEEEE. The V gene end was trimmed by 2 bases and the J gene end by 4 bases; junction bases not matched to a gene: 5. CDR3 sequence reads: CASSLGQAGNEKLFF. The CDR3 region has the DNA TGTGCCAGCAGCTTAGGACAGGCGGGTAATGAAAAACTGTTTTTT.

This chain uses TRBV10-3 with TRBJ2-7, with D possibly matching TRBD2 (7 bases). The CDR3 runs to 14 residues. CDR1 and CDR2 from the germline V gene are ENHRY and SYGVKD. Trimming pared 7 bases from V and 1 base from J, leaving 14 bases between. The CDR3 DNA sequence: TGTGCCATCAATTCAAGGGGGGGTTCCTACGAGCAGTACTTC. It codes for CAINSRGGSYEQYF.

The V gene is TRBV6-5, the J gene TRBJ2-7, with 9 bases identical to TRBD1. V trimming: 6 bases; J trimming: 7 bases; junction bases outside the gene matches: 7. Per the germline V gene, CDR1 is MNHEY and CDR2 is SVGAGI. This CDR3 region has 13 residues. CDR3 DNA sequence: TGTGCCAGCAGAGTGACAGGGGGAGGGGAGCAGTACTTC. Translated: CASRVTGGGEQYF.

The chain is built from TRBV19 and TRBJ1-2; no clear D gene. Deletions cut 6 bases from V and 4 bases from J, with 9 bases between. The CDR3 is made up of 12 amino acids. Germline assignment: CDR1 LNHDA and CDR2 SQIVND (reference sequence). The chain's CDR3 is CASRRSTYGYTF. CDR3 in DNA: TGTGCCAGTAGGAGGTCAACCTATGGCTACACCTTC.

The chain joins TRBV27 to TRBJ1-1; no firm D call. There are 13 residues in the CDR3. V lost 9 bases and J lost 11, with 22 bases in between. The germline V gene has CDR1 MNHEY and CDR2 SMNVEV (reference sequence). CDR3 nucleotides: TGTGCCAGTAAGGGTAGCGTGGTCAGGAGGGCTTTCTTT. This encodes CASKGSVVRRAFF.

V is TRBV4-2 and J is TRBJ1-1; TRBD1 matches at 7 bases. The CDR3 is 15 amino acids. CDR1 is LGHNA, CDR2 YNFKEQ, per germline. After removal of 1 base from V and 10 bases from J, the junction contained 12 bases not matched to a gene. As DNA, the CDR3 is TGTGCCAGCAGCCAAGTGGGCCTTCAGGGGGTTGGAGCTTTCTTT. Its translation is CASSQVGLQGVGAFF.